A few counts support the clone carrying this T cell receptor (beta chain). Antigen: not known. Clinical symptoms, serum thyroxine, TRAb, thyroid ultrasound and orbital computed tomography were relied on for diagnosis. The sequenced template was RNA, covering the TCR beta CDR3 region. HTBI-primed first-round RT-PCR preceded second-round multiplex PCR. TCRdb called the multiplex PCR reads again in MiXCR, with one record for every CDR3 protein. This sample has about 590,000 distinct CDR3 sequences, with under 40% found just once. This specimen comes from a study of Graves' ophthalmopathy and Graves' hyperthyroidism. For the study at large: The stable label applied to hyperthyroidism with no ophthalmopathy within 18 months of follow-up.

The study, taken as a whole, reports: The blood repertoire also included most expanded thyroid clonotypes above 0.001 frequency.

With 4 bases clipped from V and 4 bases from J, the junction kept 6 bases outside the gene matches. Looked up from germline, CDR1 is KGHDR and CDR2 is SFDVKD. This CDR3 has 16 residues. This sequence joins TRBV24-1 and TRBJ1-5; TRBD1 aligns across 10 bases. This TCR came from an adult man with Graves' hyperthyroidism. Sequenced input: peripheral blood or thyroid tissue (not recorded which). In DNA, the CDR3 is TGTGCCACCAGTGACTCGGGACAGGGGATTAATCAGCCCCAGCATTTT. Its protein product is CATSDSGQGINQPQHF.